This is a list of T cell receptor beta chains from one sample in a study of post-analysis software for immune sequencing data. TCRdb reanalysed the PCR reads using MiXCR and keeps one entry per CDR3 protein. The top ten clones hold about 4.8% of a sample with 750,000 to 950,000 distinct CDR3 sequences, roughly 50% of them seen once. Source material: blood. Receptor source: a girl aged 10 to 17 with multiple sclerosis. Each CDR3 is given with its conserved first and last residue. Fields, in order: CDR3 DNA, CDR3 protein, J gene, V gene, D gene, clone size. The D gene is left open where the match is weak. The size field is filled for only some rows; it gives once, few, many or a size class.

CDR3nt: TGCAGCGTTGATGGCAGGGGCGGCACTGAAGCTTTCTTT
CDR3aa: CSVDGRGGTEAFF
j_gene: TRBJ1-1
v_gene: TRBV29-1
d_gene: -
abundance: few

CDR3nt: TGTGCCAGCGGTTCCTGGACGGGACGATTCTATGGCTACACCTTC
CDR3aa: CASGSWTGRFYGYTF
j_gene: TRBJ1-2
v_gene: TRBV27
d_gene: -
abundance: few

CDR3nt: TGCAGCGTTGTAGGGGCTAGCGGGTACTCCTACGAGCAGTACTTC
CDR3aa: CSVVGASGYSYEQYF
j_gene: TRBJ2-7
v_gene: TRBV29-1
d_gene: TRBD2
abundance: -

CDR3nt: TGTGCCACCAGCAGTCGGAGCGGAAGCTCCTACAATGAGCAGTTCTTC
CDR3aa: CATSSRSGSSYNEQFF
j_gene: TRBJ2-1
v_gene: TRBV15
d_gene: -
abundance: -

CDR3nt: TGCGCCAGCAGCTTGGAACAGCACTACGAGCAGTACTTC
CDR3aa: CASSLEQHYEQYF
j_gene: TRBJ2-7
v_gene: TRBV5-1
d_gene: -
abundance: -

CDR3nt: TGTGCCATCAGCGGGTCGGGCTATGGCTACACCTTC
CDR3aa: CAISGSGYGYTF
j_gene: TRBJ1-2
v_gene: TRBV10-3
d_gene: -
abundance: -

CDR3nt: TGTGCCAGCAGTTTTTCGGGGGCGCGGGACTATGGCTACACCTTC
CDR3aa: CASSFSGARDYGYTF
j_gene: TRBJ1-2
v_gene: TRBV12-3/TRBV12-4
d_gene: -
abundance: few

CDR3nt: TGTGCCAGCAGTTTATCAGGGACAGAGTATCTCACAGATACGCAGTATTTT
CDR3aa: CASSLSGTEYLTDTQYF
j_gene: TRBJ2-3
v_gene: TRBV12-3/TRBV12-4
d_gene: TRBD1
abundance: few

CDR3nt: TGTGCCACCAGCGGCCGGGGGAAAGAGATCCAGTACTTC
CDR3aa: CATSGRGKEIQYF
j_gene: TRBJ2-5
v_gene: TRBV15
d_gene: -
abundance: -

CDR3nt: TGCAGCGCCCAAAATCAGCCCCAGCATTTT
CDR3aa: CSAQNQPQHF
j_gene: TRBJ1-5
v_gene: TRBV29-1
d_gene: -
abundance: -

CDR3nt: TGCAGCGTTGAAGAACAGGGTGTGCGCGGCTACACCTTC
CDR3aa: CSVEEQGVRGYTF
j_gene: TRBJ1-2
v_gene: TRBV29-1
d_gene: -
abundance: -

CDR3nt: TGTGCCACCAGCAGCAGGACTGGGGCCAACGTCCTGACTTTC
CDR3aa: CATSSRTGANVLTF
j_gene: TRBJ2-6
v_gene: TRBV15
d_gene: -
abundance: -

CDR3nt: TGTGCCAGCAGTCCCGGGACTAGCGGGGGTCGTGGAAAGACCCAGTACTTC
CDR3aa: CASSPGTSGGRGKTQYF
j_gene: TRBJ2-5
v_gene: TRBV2
d_gene: TRBD2
abundance: few

CDR3nt: TGCGCCAGCAGCTTAAGCGGGAGGGTGTCCGAGCAGTACTTC
CDR3aa: CASSLSGRVSEQYF
j_gene: TRBJ2-7
v_gene: TRBV5-1
d_gene: TRBD2
abundance: -

CDR3nt: TGTGCCACCAGCGGGGAACCGGCTGGAAACACCATATATTTT
CDR3aa: CATSGEPAGNTIYF
j_gene: TRBJ1-3
v_gene: TRBV15
d_gene: -
abundance: -

CDR3nt: TGTGCCAGCAGCCTTTCTTCCGGGACTGCATCTCGTCAGACCACCGGGGAGCTGTTTTTT
CDR3aa: CASSLSSGTASRQTTGELFF
j_gene: TRBJ2-2
v_gene: TRBV4-2
d_gene: -
abundance: -

CDR3nt: TGCAGTGCTAGAGCGGGACTTTCGGAGACCCAGTACTTC
CDR3aa: CSARAGLSETQYF
j_gene: TRBJ2-5
v_gene: TRBV20-1
d_gene: -
abundance: few

CDR3nt: TGTGCTAGTGGTCCCCCCTTGCGGGAGGGCCCCTACAATGAGCAGTTCTTC
CDR3aa: CASGPPLREGPYNEQFF
j_gene: TRBJ2-1
v_gene: TRBV12-5
d_gene: TRBD2
abundance: -

CDR3nt: TGTGCCAGCAGTGAATGGGCAGGGGGACATGGCTACACCTTC
CDR3aa: CASSEWAGGHGYTF
j_gene: TRBJ1-2
v_gene: TRBV25-1
d_gene: TRBD1
abundance: -

CDR3nt: TGCGCCAGCAGCTTAAGTAGCGGGAGTCTAGAGTACTTC
CDR3aa: CASSLSSGSLEYF
j_gene: TRBJ2-5
v_gene: TRBV5-1
d_gene: TRBD2
abundance: few

CDR3nt: TGTGCCAGCAGGGGGACAAGCCTGGTCGGGGGGCTGTTTTTT
CDR3aa: CASRGTSLVGGLFF
j_gene: TRBJ2-2
v_gene: TRBV12-3/TRBV12-4
d_gene: -
abundance: -

CDR3nt: TGTGCCAGCACCTACGTAGCGGGGGGGCCGGAGACCCAGTACTTC
CDR3aa: CASTYVAGGPETQYF
j_gene: TRBJ2-5
v_gene: TRBV5-6
d_gene: TRBD2
abundance: -

CDR3nt: TGCAGTGCTCGGGCACCGGGAGGAAGGGACGAGCAGTACTTC
CDR3aa: CSARAPGGRDEQYF
j_gene: TRBJ2-7
v_gene: TRBV20-1
d_gene: TRBD2
abundance: -

CDR3nt: TGCGCCAGCAGCTTGGCGCCAGGGCGAGGCACAGATACGCAGTATTTT
CDR3aa: CASSLAPGRGTDTQYF
j_gene: TRBJ2-3
v_gene: TRBV5-1
d_gene: -
abundance: -

CDR3nt: TGTGCCAGCAGCTTAGAGGGGTCCAAAAACATTCAGTACTTC
CDR3aa: CASSLEGSKNIQYF
j_gene: TRBJ2-4
v_gene: TRBV11-2
d_gene: -
abundance: few

CDR3nt: TGTGCCAGCAGATTGACCAGCTCTGGGGCCAACGTCCTGACTTTC
CDR3aa: CASRLTSSGANVLTF
j_gene: TRBJ2-6
v_gene: TRBV6-2/TRBV6-3
d_gene: -
abundance: few

CDR3nt: TGTGCCAGCAGCAGTAGCGGGGGGGCTCGTGAGCAGTACTTC
CDR3aa: CASSSSGGAREQYF
j_gene: TRBJ2-7
v_gene: TRBV7-2
d_gene: TRBD2
abundance: -

CDR3nt: TGTGCCAGTAGTAGAGACCCGATAAGCTACGAGCAGTACTTC
CDR3aa: CASSRDPISYEQYF
j_gene: TRBJ2-7
v_gene: TRBV19
d_gene: -
abundance: -

CDR3nt: TGCGCCAGCAGGACCTGGACTAGCGGGAGCTCCTACAATGAGCAGTTCTTC
CDR3aa: CASRTWTSGSSYNEQFF
j_gene: TRBJ2-1
v_gene: TRBV5-1
d_gene: TRBD2
abundance: -

CDR3nt: TGTGCCAGCAGCTTAAGGGCACCGAGGGGGCAGGAGACCCAGTACTTC
CDR3aa: CASSLRAPRGQETQYF
j_gene: TRBJ2-5
v_gene: TRBV7-9
d_gene: TRBD1
abundance: -

CDR3nt: TGTGCCAGCAGCTTCTCCGGGAGGGCGAGCGAGCAGTACTTC
CDR3aa: CASSFSGRASEQYF
j_gene: TRBJ2-7
v_gene: TRBV7-9
d_gene: TRBD2
abundance: -

CDR3nt: TGCAGCGTTGGGGAGGAGAACACTGAAGCTTTCTTT
CDR3aa: CSVGEENTEAFF
j_gene: TRBJ1-1
v_gene: TRBV29-1
d_gene: -
abundance: -

CDR3nt: TGCAGTGCGGTCAGAGGGGGCTGGGGAGATACGCAGTATTTT
CDR3aa: CSAVRGGWGDTQYF
j_gene: TRBJ2-3
v_gene: TRBV20-1
d_gene: TRBD1
abundance: -

CDR3nt: TGTGCCAGCAGCTTGACGGGACTAGCGGGAGGGTATGAGCAGTTCTTC
CDR3aa: CASSLTGLAGGYEQFF
j_gene: TRBJ2-1
v_gene: TRBV9
d_gene: TRBD2
abundance: -

CDR3nt: TGTGCCAGCAGTCCCAGACTAGCGGGAGACCTCTCCTACGAGCAGTACTTC
CDR3aa: CASSPRLAGDLSYEQYF
j_gene: TRBJ2-7
v_gene: TRBV6-6
d_gene: TRBD2
abundance: -

CDR3nt: TGTGCCAGCAGCGGACTCCCGGACAGCTCTAATGGCTACACCTTC
CDR3aa: CASSGLPDSSNGYTF
j_gene: TRBJ1-2
v_gene: TRBV5-5
d_gene: -
abundance: once

CDR3nt: TGTGCCAGCAGACTAGCGGGAGATGATGAGCAGTTCTTC
CDR3aa: CASRLAGDDEQFF
j_gene: TRBJ2-1
v_gene: TRBV27
d_gene: TRBD2
abundance: few

CDR3nt: TGTGCCAGCAGCGTAGCACAGGGGATCCACTACGGCTACACCTTC
CDR3aa: CASSVAQGIHYGYTF
j_gene: TRBJ1-2
v_gene: TRBV9
d_gene: TRBD1
abundance: -

CDR3nt: TGTGCCAGCAGCTTAGACCCGGGACAGAACTATGGCTACACCTTC
CDR3aa: CASSLDPGQNYGYTF
j_gene: TRBJ1-2
v_gene: TRBV7-2
d_gene: TRBD1
abundance: few

CDR3nt: TGTGCCAGCAGTTTCGGGGGGAAGAACACCGGGGAGCTGTTTTTT
CDR3aa: CASSFGGKNTGELFF
j_gene: TRBJ2-2
v_gene: TRBV12-3/TRBV12-4
d_gene: TRBD2
abundance: once

CDR3nt: TGTGCCAGCAGCACGATTCCAAACAGGGGGAACTACGAGCAGTACTTC
CDR3aa: CASSTIPNRGNYEQYF
j_gene: TRBJ2-7
v_gene: TRBV7-2
d_gene: TRBD1
abundance: -

CDR3nt: TGTGCCAGCAGTGAACCCAAGCGGAATCACAATGAGCAGTTCTTC
CDR3aa: CASSEPKRNHNEQFF
j_gene: TRBJ2-1
v_gene: TRBV25-1
d_gene: -
abundance: -

CDR3nt: TGTGCCAGCAGCCCTAACGGATACACAGATACGCAGTATTTT
CDR3aa: CASSPNGYTDTQYF
j_gene: TRBJ2-3
v_gene: TRBV7-3
d_gene: -
abundance: -

CDR3nt: TGTGCCAGCAGCGCTACAGGGGGCAGGGGAGGCTACACCTTC
CDR3aa: CASSATGGRGGYTF
j_gene: TRBJ1-2
v_gene: TRBV9
d_gene: TRBD1
abundance: once

CDR3nt: TGCAGTGCTAGTACACGAGATACGCAGTATTTT
CDR3aa: CSASTRDTQYF
j_gene: TRBJ2-3
v_gene: TRBV20-1
d_gene: -
abundance: few

CDR3nt: TGCGCCAGCAGCTACGACAGGGGAGCCACAGATACGCAGTATTTT
CDR3aa: CASSYDRGATDTQYF
j_gene: TRBJ2-3
v_gene: TRBV5-1
d_gene: TRBD1
abundance: -

CDR3nt: TGTGCCAGCAGCTTAAGGCAGGGGGCCCGGGGGGGTGAGCAGTTCTTC
CDR3aa: CASSLRQGARGGEQFF
j_gene: TRBJ2-1
v_gene: TRBV7-3
d_gene: -
abundance: -

CDR3nt: TGCAGTGCTTACCCGACTAGCGGGGAAAATGAGCAGTTCTTC
CDR3aa: CSAYPTSGENEQFF
j_gene: TRBJ2-1
v_gene: TRBV20-1
d_gene: TRBD2
abundance: few

CDR3nt: TGCGCCAGCAGCTTTGGTACAGGGAAAAATGAGCAGTTCTTC
CDR3aa: CASSFGTGKNEQFF
j_gene: TRBJ2-1
v_gene: TRBV5-1
d_gene: -
abundance: -

CDR3nt: TGCAGTGCTGAGGACAGGCAAGAGACCCAGTACTTC
CDR3aa: CSAEDRQETQYF
j_gene: TRBJ2-5
v_gene: TRBV20-1
d_gene: TRBD1
abundance: few